The rows below give T cell receptor beta chains drawn from one sample of a study of T cells in Graves' hyperthyroidism and ophthalmopathy. MiXCR, applied by TCRdb to the multiplex PCR reads, yields one record per CDR3 protein. The sample lists approximately 400,000 distinct CDR3 sequences, 15% to 18% occurring once. The sequencing input was blood. Receptors originate from a woman between 18 and 29 years old with Graves' hyperthyroidism. Both conserved end residues are part of each CDR3. A D gene is named only where the DNA matches it firmly. Some rows mark clone size as missing; the rest say once, few, many or name a class of expanded clone.

v_call	clone_size	j_call	d_call	cdr3_aa
TRBV5-1	few	TRBJ2-6	NA	CASSLNVRASGANVLTF
TRBV7-9	few	TRBJ1-2	NA	CASSPRRDTYGYTF
TRBV28	many	TRBJ2-7	TRBD2	CASSSAGASGNYEQYF
TRBV4-2	few	TRBJ2-7	NA	CASSLGQPSSYEQYF
TRBV6-5	NA	TRBJ2-7	NA	CASSYSAISLNYEQYF
TRBV20-1	many	TRBJ2-7	TRBD1	CSAPGTGTYEQYF
TRBV7-3	few	TRBJ2-1	TRBD2	CASSPGTSGRARSYNEQFF
TRBV6-1	many	TRBJ2-7	TRBD1	CASTKTWGRTGVYEQYF
TRBV29-1	NA	TRBJ1-4	NA	CSVEVRNNEKLFF
TRBV6-1	NA	TRBJ1-6	NA	CASRTGSSNSPLHF
TRBV6-5	NA	TRBJ1-2	NA	CASSYSGEGGYTF
TRBV6-2/TRBV6-3	NA	TRBJ2-2	NA	CASSFWSLSGVTGELFF
TRBV12-3/TRBV12-4	many	TRBJ1-2	NA	CASSLNRNPLRGYTF
TRBV27	few	TRBJ1-2	NA	CASSQTNGVLYGYTF
TRBV6-1	NA	TRBJ1-2	TRBD1	CASTAGGGLGGGYTF
TRBV10-3	few	TRBJ1-4	TRBD1	CAISDPGTGVKKLFF
TRBV6-6	NA	TRBJ1-4	NA	CASSYSKSGTREKLFF
TRBV12-3/TRBV12-4	many	TRBJ2-5	NA	CASSTTGWETQYF
TRBV19	few	TRBJ2-4	NA	CASSIGGPLNIQYF
TRBV7-6	NA	TRBJ2-3	TRBD2	CASSLEGLAGARTDTQYF
TRBV5-1	NA	TRBJ1-2	TRBD1	CASSRGQGAANYGYTF
TRBV9	NA	TRBJ2-7	TRBD1	CASSVAQGSYEQYF
TRBV7-2	many	TRBJ2-1	NA	CASSRTNEQFF
TRBV11-3	many	TRBJ2-2	NA	CASSLEGGPGELFF
TRBV5-6	few	TRBJ1-1	NA	CASSLWQGLVLNTEAFF
TRBV9	few	TRBJ2-3	TRBD2	CASSVGTSGGKTDTQYF
TRBV2	many	TRBJ1-6	NA	CASSVSRGGNSPLHF
TRBV5-6	many	TRBJ1-2	NA	CASTIHGLSVWGYTF
TRBV11-2	many	TRBJ1-4	TRBD1	CASSRQPGGNEKLFF
TRBV19	few	TRBJ1-5	NA	CASRGGFDSQPQHF
TRBV7-2	many	TRBJ1-2	NA	CASSLDPGRSSGYTF
TRBV20-1	many	TRBJ2-3	TRBD1	CSARDGDRVLDTQYF
TRBV4-3	many	TRBJ1-1	NA	CASRDTGTVNTEAFF
TRBV28	many	TRBJ1-5	NA	CASSFPSWGGNQPQHF
TRBV11-2	NA	TRBJ2-1	TRBD2	CASSLAGASGRAGVGEQFF
TRBV20-1	many	TRBJ2-1	NA	CSATDGENNEQFF
TRBV12-3/TRBV12-4	many	TRBJ2-5	NA	CASSPSDGETQYF
TRBV2	many	TRBJ2-1	TRBD2	CASRALAISDNEQFF
TRBV6-4	NA	TRBJ1-1	TRBD1	CASSGGTGEAFF
TRBV2	many	TRBJ2-3	TRBD2	CASRSGIAGDTQYF
TRBV5-1	many	TRBJ1-1	TRBD1	CASTLWDRESTEAFF